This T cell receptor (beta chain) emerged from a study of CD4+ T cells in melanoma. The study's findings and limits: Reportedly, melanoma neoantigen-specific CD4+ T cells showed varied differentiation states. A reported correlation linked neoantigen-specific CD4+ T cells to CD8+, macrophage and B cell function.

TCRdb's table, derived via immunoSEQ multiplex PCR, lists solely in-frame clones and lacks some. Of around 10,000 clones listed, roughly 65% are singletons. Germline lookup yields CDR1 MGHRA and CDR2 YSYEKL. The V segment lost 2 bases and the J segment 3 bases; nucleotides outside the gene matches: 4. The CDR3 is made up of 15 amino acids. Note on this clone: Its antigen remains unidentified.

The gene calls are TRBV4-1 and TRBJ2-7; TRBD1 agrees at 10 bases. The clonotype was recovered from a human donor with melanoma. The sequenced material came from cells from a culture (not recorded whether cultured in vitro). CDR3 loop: CASSQRTGGNYEQYF. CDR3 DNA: TGCGCCAGCAGCCAAAGGACAGGGGGGAACTACGAGCAGTACTTC.